The 7 T cell receptor beta chains given below trace back to one sample, sequenced in a study of OX40 agonist ivuxolimab in advanced cancers. Profiling relied on immunoSEQ multiplex PCR, and the TCRdb table lists in-frame clones only, not all of them. Altogether approximately 35,000 clones are present, approximately 80% being singletons, with the ten largest covering around 10%. Sequences were derived from CD4+ or CD8+ T cells sorted from blood, sampled in a trial of the OX40 agonist ivuxolimab. These receptors all stem from an adult with an advanced solid tumor such as melanoma, head and neck, liver or kidney cancer.

J is TRBJ2-1 and V is TRBV21-1; TRBD1 is the table's D call, not checked against the DNA. TRBV21-1 is a listed pseudogene. The CDR3 spans 14 residues. The CDR3 nucleotides read TGTGCCAGCAGCAACGGATCCGGGACAGGGGGTCAGTTCTTC. This sequence encodes CASSNGSGTGGQFF.

This clone is medium-sized. V and J are TRBV18 and TRBJ1-6; 9 bases match TRBD1. The ends lost 3 bases at V and 7 bases at J; junction bases unmatched: 4. This CDR3 spans 15 amino acids. Germline V gene lookup returns CDR1 KGHSH and CDR2 LQKENI. Here the CDR3 reads CASSPGTGSNSPLHF. In DNA, the CDR3 is TGTGCCAGCTCACCGGGGACAGGGAGCAATTCACCCCTCCACTTT.

CDR3 in DNA: TGTGCCAGCAGCCTGGGACAGGTCATCGGCTACGAGCAGTACTTC. Its protein is CASSLGQVIGYEQYF. The chain links TRBV5-4 to TRBJ2-7; 8 bases are shared with TRBD1. J lost 3 bases, V lost 4 bases, and 9 bases had no gene match. In germline, CDR1 is SGHNT, CDR2 YYREEE (reference sequence). The CDR3 spans 15 residues.

This chain connects TRBV5-1 to TRBJ1-1; D not resolved. This CDR3 is built from 13 residues. V was cut by 0 bases and J by 0 bases, with 3 bases left in between. Germline V gene data show CDR1 as SGHRS and CDR2 as YFSETQ. The CDR3 sequence: CASSLDLNTEAFF. For the CDR3, the DNA is TGCGCCAGCAGCTTGGACTTGAACACTGAAGCTTTCTTT.

Only a few counts were recorded for this clone. At one boundary the junction diverges from the germline segment, which might be a read error. The V and J genes are TRBV5-1 and TRBJ2-1, with unresolved D. In germline, CDR1 is SGHRS, CDR2 YFSETQ. There are 15 residues in the CDR3. The chain's CDR3 is CASSPWVVTYNEQFF. The CDR3 nucleotides are TGTGCCAGCAGCCCCTGGGTAGTTACTTACAATGAGCAGTTCTTC.

This sequence joins TRBV29-1 and TRBJ2-7; D not resolved. The CDR3 extends over 13 amino acids. V was trimmed by 7 bases and J by 2 bases, leaving 15 bases between them. CDR1 and CDR2 from the germline V gene are SQVTM and ANQGSEA. As DNA, the CDR3 is TGCAGCGGGTGGGTGAAAGCCCCCTACGAGCAGTACTTC. It yields the protein CSGWVKAPYEQYF.

V and J are TRBV30 and TRBJ1-5, with 8 bases fitting TRBD1. V lost 0 bases and J lost 1; bases outside the gene matches: 5. The CDR3 is 16 amino acids. Per germline, CDR1 GTSNPN and CDR2 SVGIG (reference sequence). The DNA for the CDR3 is TGTGCCTGGAGTGTCCCGGGACAGGTCAGCAATCAGCCCCAGCATTTT. The encoded protein is CAWSVPGQVSNQPQHF.